The source of this TCR beta chain is a study of blood T cell repertoires in COVID-19. CDR3 size: 15 residues. Trimming stripped 4 bases from V and 1 base from J, with 12 bases between. Germline values: CDR1 LNHDA, CDR2 SQIVND (reference sequence). The assay was immunoSEQ multiplex PCR, and TCRdb's table has in-frame clones only and misses some. The profile shows fewer than 250,000 clones, 83% of them singletons. In its sample, this clone was seen a few times. The sequenced sample consisted of peripheral blood. This rearrangement joins TRBV19 to TRBJ2-3, with D possibly matching TRBD2 (6 bases). The source of this sequence is a human donor in a cohort sampled during active COVID-19. CDR3 protein: CASSKGERGTDTQYF. The CDR3 nucleotides are TGTGCCAGTAGTAAAGGCGAGCGGGGCACAGATACGCAGTATTTT.